A single sample is the source of the 27 T cell receptor beta chains below, sequenced in a study of blood T cell repertoires in COVID-19. Sequencing used immunoSEQ multiplex PCR; TCRdb keeps in-frame clones, though not all of them. The sample yields 200,000 to 250,000 clones, more than 70% seen once. Material for sequencing was peripheral blood. The receptors were sampled from a woman aged 60-75 years with acute or convalescent COVID-19.

Only a few counts were recorded for this clone. This chain connects TRBV2 to TRBJ1-2, with TRBD1 matching over 11 bases. Trimming cost V 5 bases and J 5 bases; bases outside gene matches: 4. The CDR3 loop spans 14 amino acids. CDR1 and CDR2 (germline): SNHLY, FYNNEI. CDR3 in DNA: TGTGCCAGCAGTCGGACAGGGGGCTGGTATGGCTACACCTTC. Translation: CASSRTGGWYGYTF.

The chain joins TRBV30 to TRBJ1-2; D call uncertain. Germline CDR1 reads GTSNPN; CDR2 reads SVGIG (reference sequence). The CDR3 is 13 amino acids. V shed 0 bases and J shed 8 bases, with 13 bases lying between them. The CDR3 spells CAWSVRWTGGYTF. CDR3 DNA: TGTGCCTGGAGTGTACGTTGGACTGGGGGCTACACCTTC.

V usage is TRBV7-6 and J usage is TRBJ2-7, with 8 bases identical to TRBD2. Germline trimming cut 5 bases from V and 7 bases from J; bases unmatched to any gene: 19. The CDR3 is 17 amino acids. Germline lookup yields CDR1 SGHVS and CDR2 FNYEAQ. CDR3 amino acids: CASSQAGGRSPGREQYF. The CDR3 nucleotides read TGTGCCAGCAGCCAGGCGGGCGGGAGGTCCCCCGGTAGAGAGCAGTACTTC. Full variable domain (outside the CDR3, taken from reference TRBV7-6 and TRBJ2-7): GAGVSQSPRYKVTKRGQDVALRCDPISGHVSLYWYRQALGQGPEFLTYFNYEAQQDKSGLPNDRFSAERPEGSISTLTIQRTEQRDSAMYRCASSQAGGRSPGREQYFGPGTRLTVT.

With regard to this clone: Additional DNA sequences in this sample encode the identical CDR3. CDR3 sequence: CASSSQGGNTEAFF. For the CDR3, the DNA is TGTGCCAGCAGCTCCCAAGGGGGGAACACTGAAGCTTTCTTT. This chain links TRBV7-2 with TRBJ1-1; D is perhaps TRBD1 (6 bases). V lost 4 bases to trimming and J lost 1 base, with 10 bases between them. This CDR3 contains 14 residues. Germline CDR1 SGHTA, CDR2 FQGNSA.

The chain has TRBV6-4 and TRBJ1-5; no definite D call. This CDR3 comprises 15 residues. Germline V CDR1 and CDR2: MRHNA, SNTAGT. The ends were cut back, 0 bases at V and 1 base at J, with 7 bases in the middle. CDR3 in amino acids: CASSDSRQSNQPQHF. The CDR3 DNA sequence: TGTGCCAGCAGTGACTCGAGGCAGAGCAATCAGCCCCAGCATTTT.

CDR3 residues: CASSQFPSGSKTQYF. The CDR3 DNA reads as TGTGCCAGCAGCCAATTCCCTAGCGGGAGTAAGACGCAGTATTTT. This chain connects TRBV14 to TRBJ2-3; 10 bases align to TRBD2. J lost 9 bases, V lost 2 bases, and 8 bases had no gene match. Germline V gene data show CDR1 as SGHDN and CDR2 as FVKESK. The CDR3 has 15 residues.

This clone was detected only once. This chain connects TRBV2 to TRBJ1-5; D not certain. Per the germline V gene, CDR1 is SNHLY and CDR2 is FYNNEI. The CDR3 sequence is 14 residues long. The V and J ends lost 2 bases and 11 bases respectively, with 16 bases between them. The CDR3 loop is CASSENGVARAQHF. As DNA, the CDR3 is TGTGCCAGCAGTGAAAACGGGGTCGCCCGAGCCCAGCATTTT.

The chain carries TRBV2 and TRBJ1-3; D gene ambiguous. This CDR3 contains 15 residues. V was cut by 9 bases and J by 0 bases, with 15 bases left in between. Germline CDR1 is SNHLY and CDR2 is FYNNEI. CDR3 sequence: CASKPAAVSGNTIYF. CDR3 nucleotide sequence: TGTGCCAGTAAACCAGCAGCGGTCTCTGGAAACACCATATATTTT. Drawing the rest from reference TRBV2 and TRBJ1-3, the complete variable domain is EPEVTQTPSHQVTQMGQEVILRCVPISNHLYFYWYRQILGQKVEFLVSFYNNEISEKSEIFDDQFSVERPDGSNFTLKIRSTKLEDSAMYFCASKPAAVSGNTIYFGEGSWLTVV.

The V and J genes are TRBV10-1 and TRBJ1-1; D is ambiguous. Germline lookup yields CDR1 WNHNN and CDR2 SYGVQD (reference sequence). The CDR3 has 13 residues. Trimming took off 4 bases at V and 5 bases at J, with 11 bases between the two ends. This CDR3 is CASSGGPGTEAFF. For the CDR3, the DNA is TGCGCCAGCAGTGGCGGGCCGGGGACTGAAGCTTTCTTT.

This chain joins TRBV6-2 or TRBV6-3 and TRBJ1-1, with unresolved D. This CDR3 region has 15 residues. The V gene's germline CDR1 is MNHEY and CDR2 SVGEGT. V dropped 0 bases and J dropped 7 bases, with 15 bases sitting between them. CDR3 amino acids: CASSYSTHSPDEAFF. The CDR3 nucleotides are TGTGCCAGCAGTTACTCGACACATTCACCGGATGAAGCTTTCTTT.

The table lists this clone with a count of one. This chain connects TRBV30 to TRBJ2-2, with 8 bases lining up with TRBD1. CDR1 is GTSNPN and CDR2 is SVGIG in the germline V gene (reference sequence). With 4 bases clipped from V and 3 bases from J, the junction kept 4 bases outside the gene matches. The CDR3 is 14 amino acids. CDR3 loop: CAWKDRADTGELFF. The CDR3 coding sequence is TGTGCCTGGAAGGACAGGGCTGACACCGGGGAGCTGTTTTTT.

This chain joins TRBV3-1 (or the pseudogene TRBV3-2) and TRBJ2-3; 9 positions agree with TRBD2. Per the germline V gene, CDR1 is LGHDT and CDR2 is YNNKEL (reference sequence). J gave up 0 bases and V 1 base, and 2 bases lay outside the gene matches. The CDR3 spans 16 residues. In nucleotides, the CDR3 is TGTGCCAGCAGCCAAGTTGCGGGAGGGAGCACAGATACGCAGTATTTT. This encodes CASSQVAGGSTDTQYF.

The chain recombines TRBV9 with TRBJ2-5; TRBD1 matches 9 bases. Per the germline V gene, CDR1 is SGDLS and CDR2 is YYNGEE. The CDR3 spans 16 residues. V gave up 2 bases and J gave up 4 bases; unmatched junction bases: 9. CDR3 sequence (DNA): TGTGCCAGCAGCGTGATCGGGACAGGGAACGGAGAGACCCAGTACTTC. Encoded protein: CASSVIGTGNGETQYF.

The genes are TRBV18 and TRBJ2-7, with TRBD2 matching over 8 bases. The germline gives CDR1 KGHSH, CDR2 LQKENI. The CDR3 totals 16 residues. V gave up 6 bases and J gave up 0 bases; unmatched junction bases: 10. CDR3 amino acids: CASSLVGSGDSYEQYF. The DNA for the CDR3 is TGTGCCAGCTCTCTCGTGGGTAGCGGGGACTCCTACGAGCAGTACTTC.

A single count supports this clone. In the same sample, other DNA sequences code for this CDR3. This rearrangement joins TRBV18 to TRBJ2-5; D is uncertain. CDR3 length: 12 residues. Trimming removed 6 bases at V and 0 bases at J, with 5 bases between. Per the germline V gene, CDR1 is KGHSH and CDR2 is LQKENI. The CDR3 DNA reads TGTGCCAGCTCTCCTTACCAAGAGACCCAGTACTTC. Residues: CASSPYQETQYF. The variable domain in full, with the rest retrieved from reference TRBV18 and TRBJ2-5, is NAGVMQNPRHLVRRRGQEARLRCSPMKGHSHVYWYRQLPEEGLKFMVYLQKENIIDESGMPKERFSAEFPKEGPSILRIQQVVRGDSAAYFCASSPYQETQYFGPGTRLLVL.

The chain couples TRBV7-9 to TRBJ2-5; 7 nucleotides align to TRBD2. The length of the CDR3 is 14 residues. V gave up 3 bases and J gave up 1 base; unmatched junction bases: 2. CDR1 and CDR2 from the germline V gene are SEHNR and FQNEAQ (reference sequence). CDR3 DNA sequence: TGTGCCAGCAGCTTTCCTAGCGGCCAAGAGACCCAGTACTTC. Its translation is CASSFPSGQETQYF.

The V and J genes are TRBV18 and TRBJ1-1; D ambiguous. The CDR3 spans 11 residues. CDR1 is KGHSH, CDR2 LQKENI, per germline. Trimming stripped 8 bases from V and 8 bases from J, with 12 bases between. The CDR3 DNA reads as TGTGCCAGCACTCGGGAAAGGGAAGCTTTCTTT. Protein: CASTREREAFF. Full variable domain (rest looked up from reference TRBV18 and TRBJ1-1): NAGVMQNPRHLVRRRGQEARLRCSPMKGHSHVYWYRQLPEEGLKFMVYLQKENIIDESGMPKERFSAEFPKEGPSILRIQQVVRGDSAAYFCASTREREAFFGQGTRLTVV.

The chain recombines TRBV10-3 with TRBJ1-5, with 10 bases lining up with TRBD1. Germline CDR1 reads ENHRY; CDR2 reads SYGVKD. The CDR3 extends over 13 amino acids. V dropped 8 bases and J dropped 2; count of bases not matched to a gene: 0. CDR3: CAIGTGGNQPQHF. The CDR3 nucleotides are TGTGCCATCGGGACAGGGGGCAATCAGCCCCAGCATTTT.

The gene calls are TRBV6-5 and TRBJ1-1; possible D gene TRBD1, 5 bases. CDR3 length equals 13 residues. Germline V gene sequence: CDR1 MNHEY, CDR2 SVGAGI. Here the CDR3 DNA reads TGTCCGCAGCGTTGGGGCAGAGACACTGAAGCTTTCTTT. Translation gives CPQRWGRDTEAFF.

The gene calls are TRBV5-1 and TRBJ1-2, with 8 bases fitting TRBD1. Germline V gives CDR1 SGHRS, CDR2 YFSETQ. V lost 2 bases to trimming and J lost 4 bases; unmatched junction nucleotides: 4. This CDR3 region has 14 residues. The CDR3 sequence: CASSLDRGVYGYTF. Written as DNA, the CDR3 is TGCGCCAGCAGCTTAGACAGGGGCGTCTATGGCTACACCTTC.

The V and J genes are TRBV19 and TRBJ1-2; 7 bases fit TRBD1. Germline V gene data show CDR1 as LNHDA and CDR2 as SQIVND (reference sequence). J was trimmed by 6 bases and V by 2 bases; bases with no gene match: 3. The CDR3 length is 13 residues. The CDR3 DNA reads as TGTGCCAGTAGTATAAAGACAGGGCATGGCTACACCTTC. Protein: CASSIKTGHGYTF.

The chain is built from TRBV9 and TRBJ1-1; no reliable D call. CDR1 and CDR2 from the germline V gene are SGDLS and YYNGEE. This CDR3 spans 14 amino acids. The V end was cut by 3 bases, the J end by 1 base, with 10 bases between. In DNA form, the CDR3 reads TGTGCCAGCAGCGCAGGTAATGCGAACACTGAAGCTTTCTTT. This gives the protein CASSAGNANTEAFF.

The chain combines TRBV7-5 with TRBJ2-5; no check of the table's D call, TRBD2, against the DNA was made. TRBV7-5 is termed a pseudogene. The CDR3 spans 17 residues. CDR3: CARSSIRRAGDQETQYF. The CDR3 DNA reads TGTGCCAGAAGCTCCATCCGAAGAGCGGGGGACCAAGAGACCCAGTACTTC.

The CDR3 DNA sequence: TGTGCCAGCTCACCCGGGACAGGGGGCGTGTTAAGTGGCTACACCTTC. Its translation: CASSPGTGGVLSGYTF. The chain recombines TRBV18 with TRBJ1-2; TRBD1 matches 12 bases. After removal of 3 bases from V and 7 bases from J, the junction contained 9 bases not matched to a gene. CDR1 is KGHSH and CDR2 is LQKENI in the germline V gene. The CDR3 extends over 16 amino acids.

V and J are TRBV7-8 and TRBJ1-2, with no clear D. V gave up 1 base and J gave up 7 bases, with 16 bases separating them. The germline CDR1 and CDR2 sequences are SGHVS and FQNEAQ. The CDR3 is made up of 15 amino acids. The CDR3 reads CASSLDPHRESGYTF. CDR3 DNA sequence: TGTGCCAGCAGCTTAGACCCCCACCGGGAAAGTGGCTACACCTTC.

The chain couples TRBV6-2 or TRBV6-3 to TRBJ1-6; D may be TRBD1 (5 bases). Trimming shortened V by 4 bases and J by 7 bases, and 8 bases separated the two germline ends. CDR1 MNHEY and CDR2 SVGEGT come from the germline V gene. The CDR3 spans 13 residues. The CDR3, as DNA: TGTGCCAGCAGTTGGCCAGGGAATTCACCCCTCCACTTT. It codes for CASSWPGNSPLHF.

This clone came up once. This chain connects TRBV5-1 to TRBJ2-5; 7 nucleotides align to TRBD2. The junction had 6 bases not matched to a gene; V was cut back by 0 bases and J by 4 bases. The CDR3 loop spans 15 amino acids. Looked up from germline, CDR1 is SGHRS and CDR2 is YFSETQ. CDR3 nucleotides: TGCGCCAGCAGCTTGGCTTTAGCGGGCTTAGAGACCCAGTACTTC. This gives the protein CASSLALAGLETQYF.